These 17 T cell receptor beta chains share one sample of origin, sequenced in a study of T-cell memory formation after mild COVID-19. MiXCR was run by TCRdb on the 5' RACE reads, yielding one entry per CDR3 protein. The sample contains fewer than 300,000 distinct CDR3 sequences, roughly 17% of which appear only once. Material for sequencing was PBMCs or a T cell subset sorted from them (not recorded which). Every receptor here comes from a man between 18 and 29 years old who had mild COVID-19 (a few samples of this study predate the infection). Cell type and time point are not known.

This clonotype was seen a handful of times. This chain joins TRBV20-1 and TRBJ2-3, with 8 bases that match TRBD2. The CDR3 covers 13 residues. Looked up from germline, CDR1 is DFQATT and CDR2 is SNEGSKA (reference sequence). CDR3 sequence (DNA): TGCAGGCCAGGAGCGGGGGACACAGATACGCAGTATTTT. Translation gives CRPGAGDTDTQYF.

The V gene is TRBV9, the J gene TRBJ1-6; TRBD1 agrees at 7 bases. Germline CDR1 and CDR2: SGDLS and YYNGEE. The CDR3 runs 15 residues. The ends lost 3 bases at V and 7 bases at J; junction bases unmatched: 7. CDR3 protein: CASSASGGGNSPLHF. Here the CDR3 DNA reads TGTGCCAGCAGCGCATCAGGGGGAGGCAATTCACCCCTCCACTTT.

The J gene is TRBJ1-5, the V gene TRBV12-3 or TRBV12-4; 7 positions agree with TRBD1. J lost 4 bases, V lost 6 bases, and 6 bases had no gene match. The CDR3 totals 14 residues. CDR3 amino acids: CASRPGGGNQPQHF. The CDR3 coding sequence is TGTGCCAGCAGACCAGGGGGTGGAAATCAGCCCCAGCATTTT.

The V gene is TRBV3-1, the J gene TRBJ1-6, with D hard to call. The CDR3 is 14 residues long. Germline CDR1 LGHDT, CDR2 YNNKEL (reference sequence). Trimming took off 6 bases at V and 1 base at J, with 7 bases between the two ends. CDR3 sequence (DNA): TGTGCCAGCAGTACACAATCCTATAATTCACCCCTCCACTTT. The encoded protein is CASSTQSYNSPLHF.

In its sample, this clonotype was seen a few times. The rearrangement uses TRBV3-1 and TRBJ2-7; TRBD1 might be the D (5 bases). Germline assignment: CDR1 LGHDT and CDR2 YNNKEL (reference sequence). The CDR3 is 13 amino acids. V was trimmed by 3 bases and J by 3 bases, leaving 9 bases between them. The CDR3, as DNA: TGTGCCAGCAGCCAGGGGCTGAACTACGAGCAGTACTTC. As protein: CASSQGLNYEQYF.

The rearrangement joins TRBV10-1 to TRBJ2-7; D tentatively fits TRBD1 or TRBD2 (6 bases each). Deletions cut 7 bases from V and 2 bases from J, with 12 bases between. Germline CDR1 WNHNN, CDR2 SYGVQD (reference sequence). The CDR3 covers 13 residues. CDR3 sequence (DNA): TGCGCCAGCACGGATGGGGGGCCCTACGAGCAGTACTTC. Protein: CASTDGGPYEQYF.

The chain carries TRBV11-2 and TRBJ2-4; 12 bases align to TRBD2. Germline V lookup: CDR1 SGHAT, CDR2 FQNNGV. Losses at the gene ends were 2 bases for V and 4 bases for J; bases not matched to a gene: 0. CDR3 length equals 15 residues. This CDR3 reads CASSLLAGGKNIQYF. In nucleotides, the CDR3 is TGTGCCAGCAGCTTACTAGCGGGGGGGAAAAACATTCAGTACTTC.

The table lists this clonotype with many counts. This chain uses TRBV28 with TRBJ2-5, with D uncertain. V was clipped by 4 bases and J by 1 base, with 7 bases between them. The germline gives CDR1 MDHEN, CDR2 SYDVKM. The CDR3 length is 13 residues. As DNA, the CDR3 is TGTGCCAGCAGTTCCAGCACCCAAGAGACCCAGTACTTC. Protein product: CASSSSTQETQYF.

The chain joins TRBV5-1 to TRBJ2-3, with TRBD2 matching over 7 bases. Germline V gene lookup returns CDR1 SGHRS and CDR2 YFSETQ. This CDR3 spans 15 amino acids. V lost 4 bases, J lost 5 bases, and 10 bases stayed unmatched. CDR3 sequence: CASSLERDRGDTQYF. CDR3 sequence (DNA): TGCGCCAGCAGCCTCGAGCGGGACCGGGGAGATACGCAGTATTTT. The full variable domain, rest sourced from reference TRBV5-1 and TRBJ2-3, is KAGVTQTPRYLIKTRGQQVTLSCSPISGHRSVSWYQQTPGQGLQFLFEYFSETQRNKGNFPGRFSGRQFSNSRSEMNVSTLELGDSALYLCASSLERDRGDTQYFGPGTRLTVL.

This clonotype was seen ten or more times. The chain combines TRBV6-2 or TRBV6-3 with TRBJ1-1, with 9 bases that match TRBD1. CDR1 is MNHEY and CDR2 is SVGEGT in the germline V gene. Trimming at V came to 0 bases and at J to 1 base, leaving 9 bases not matched to a gene. The CDR3 consists of 18 residues. CDR3 sequence reads: CASSYSNTGTGKNTEAFF. As DNA, the CDR3 is TGTGCCAGCAGTTACTCGAATACGGGGACAGGGAAGAACACTGAAGCTTTCTTT.

The chain has TRBV20-1 and TRBJ2-5, with TRBD2 as a possible D gene (6 bases). The CDR3 loop spans 14 amino acids. Deletions cut 3 bases from V and 1 base from J, with 12 bases between. CDR1 is DFQATT and CDR2 is SNEGSKA in the germline V gene (reference sequence). CDR3 protein: CSASSAGAQETQYF. CDR3 bases: TGCAGTGCTAGCTCAGCGGGTGCCCAAGAGACCCAGTACTTC.

The chain joins TRBV24-1 to TRBJ2-1; possibly TRBD1 or TRBD2 for D (5 bases each). From germline, CDR1 is KGHDR and CDR2 SFDVKD. This CDR3 contains 15 residues. The V gene lost 4 bases and the J gene lost 7 bases, with 16 bases spanning the gap. CDR3 bases: TGTGCCACCAGTGACTCAAGGACATGGGAGAATGAGCAGTTCTTC. The encoded protein is CATSDSRTWENEQFF.

This clonotype was seen at least ten times. The rearrangement joins TRBV12-3 or TRBV12-4 to TRBJ2-2; D is perhaps TRBD1 (6 bases). The V end was cut by 7 bases, the J end by 11 bases, with 17 bases between. The CDR3 totals 13 residues. As DNA, the CDR3 is TGTGCCAGCACTCTCGCCACCGGGACAGAGCTGTTTTTT. It specifies CASTLATGTELFF.

This clonotype has only a few counts. V usage is TRBV20-1 and J usage is TRBJ2-1; D not resolved. Trimming removed 3 bases from V and 6 bases from J, with 6 bases in between. CDR3 size: 11 residues. In germline, CDR1 is DFQATT, CDR2 SNEGSKA (reference sequence). The CDR3 nucleotides are TGCAGTGCTAGTGTCCGCAATGAGCAGTTCTTC. Translated, it gives CSASVRNEQFF.

This chain connects TRBV7-2 to TRBJ2-1, with 9 nucleotides matching TRBD2. Per germline, CDR1 SGHTA and CDR2 FQGNSA. Unmatched junction bases numbered 7, after V lost 3 bases and J lost 4 bases. CDR3 length: 16 amino acids. This chain's CDR3 is CASSFVAGERYNEQFF. For the CDR3, the DNA is TGTGCCAGCAGCTTTGTAGCGGGGGAGAGGTACAATGAGCAGTTCTTC.

The rearrangement joins TRBV4-2 to TRBJ2-6; D is undetermined. The CDR3 loop spans 16 amino acids. V was shortened by 4 bases and J by 1 base, with 11 bases between the two germline ends. Germline loops: CDR1 LGHNA, CDR2 YNFKEQ. The CDR3 sequence: CASSRELVSGANVLTF. The CDR3 region has the DNA TGTGCCAGCAGCCGAGAACTTGTGTCTGGGGCCAACGTCCTGACTTTC.

The chain's CDR3 is CASSMGQDNTEAFF. The CDR3 DNA is TGTGCCAGCAGCATGGGACAGGATAACACTGAAGCTTTCTTT. The chain couples TRBV7-8 to TRBJ1-1; 8 bases align to TRBD1. The V gene end was trimmed by 5 bases and the J gene end by 2 bases; junction bases not matched to a gene: 4. Looked up from germline, CDR1 is SGHVS and CDR2 is FQNEAQ. The length of the CDR3 is 14 residues.